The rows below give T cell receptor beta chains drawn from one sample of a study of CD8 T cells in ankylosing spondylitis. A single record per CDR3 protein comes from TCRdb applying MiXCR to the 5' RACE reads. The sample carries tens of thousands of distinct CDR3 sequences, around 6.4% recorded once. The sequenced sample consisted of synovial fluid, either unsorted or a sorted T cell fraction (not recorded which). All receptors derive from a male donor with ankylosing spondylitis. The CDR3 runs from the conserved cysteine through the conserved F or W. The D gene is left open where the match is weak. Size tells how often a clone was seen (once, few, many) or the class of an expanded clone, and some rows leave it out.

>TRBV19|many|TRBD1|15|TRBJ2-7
CASSHTGVTSYEQYF
TGTGCCAGTAGTCACACAGGGGTGACTTCCTACGAGCAGTACTTC
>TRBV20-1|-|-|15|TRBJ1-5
CSAESRDMGNQPQHF
TGCAGTGCTGAGAGCCGGGACATGGGCAATCAGCCCCAGCATTTT
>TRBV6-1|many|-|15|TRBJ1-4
CASSELGRVNEKLFF
TGTGCCAGCAGTGAACTCGGACGGGTTAATGAAAAACTGTTTTTT
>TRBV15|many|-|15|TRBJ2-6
CATSPLSSGANVLTF
TGTGCCACCAGTCCCTTGTCGTCTGGGGCCAACGTCCTGACTTTC
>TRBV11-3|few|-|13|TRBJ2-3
CASSSRRTDTQYF
TGTGCCAGCAGCTCCCGGCGCACGGATACGCAGTATTTT
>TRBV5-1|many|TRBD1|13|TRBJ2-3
CASMRDRADTQYF
TGCGCCAGCATGCGGGACAGGGCAGATACGCAGTATTTT
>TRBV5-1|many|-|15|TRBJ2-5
CASSLANTGVETQYF
TGCGCCAGCAGCTTGGCCAATACGGGCGTAGAGACCCAGTACTTC
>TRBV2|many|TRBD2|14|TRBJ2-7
CASSLSSGSHEQYF
TGTGCCAGCAGTTTATCTAGCGGGAGTCACGAGCAGTACTTC
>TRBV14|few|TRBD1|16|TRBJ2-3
CASSQGVRGWSGTQYF
TGTGCCAGCAGCCAAGGCGTCAGGGGGTGGTCTGGTACGCAGTATTTT
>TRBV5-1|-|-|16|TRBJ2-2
CASSSRDAGNTGELFF
TGCGCCAGCAGCTCCAGGGATGCGGGGAACACCGGGGAGCTGTTTTTT
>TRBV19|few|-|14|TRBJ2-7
CASSINVASYEQYF
TGTGCCAGTAGTATTAACGTGGCCTCCTACGAGCAGTACTTC
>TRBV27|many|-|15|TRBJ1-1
CASKEGGLGRTEAFF
TGTGCCAGCAAGGAGGGGGGGTTGGGTCGCACTGAAGCTTTCTTT
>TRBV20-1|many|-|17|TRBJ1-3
CSARGGQGSRSGNTIYF
TGCAGTGCCCGAGGGGGGCAGGGCAGCCGGTCTGGAAACACCATATATTTT
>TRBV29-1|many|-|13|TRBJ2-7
CSARRTSSYEQYF
TGCAGCGCTCGACGGACAAGCTCCTACGAGCAGTACTTC
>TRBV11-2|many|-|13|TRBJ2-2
CASSFRVTGELFF
TGTGCCAGCAGCTTCAGGGTCACCGGGGAGCTGTTTTTT
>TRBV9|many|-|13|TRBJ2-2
CASSPRTTGELFF
TGTGCCAGCAGCCCCCGGACCACCGGGGAGCTGTTTTTT